This T cell receptor beta chain stems from a study of CD8 T cells in ankylosing spondylitis. Study conclusions and caveats: Within ankylosing spondylitis blood, a TCR beta motif made up of roughly eight highly homologous variants appeared to be characteristic. Within matched ankylosing spondylitis synovial fluid, disease-linked clones were reportedly significantly enriched. Peripheral blood held disease-linked clones only at relatively low frequency, and these were CD8+.

V dropped 5 bases and J dropped 3 bases, with 17 bases sitting between them. Per the germline V gene, CDR1 is SGHTA and CDR2 is FQGNSA. The CDR3 covers 16 residues. By quantitative 5'-RACE with molecular barcodes, the TCR beta libraries were made. TCRdb re-called the 5' RACE reads with MiXCR, one entry per CDR3 protein. The table records around 770,000 distinct CDR3 sequences, around 17% of them present only once. This clonotype was seen once. The antigen remains unidentified. Input material: blood, either unsorted or a sorted T cell fraction (not recorded which). The receptor was derived from a male donor with ankylosing spondylitis. The chain has TRBV7-2 and TRBJ1-3, with D perhaps TRBD1 (6 bases). CDR3 sequence (DNA): TGTGCCAGCAGCCTTACAGGGCGCCCAGGTGGAAACACCATATATTTT. This gives the protein CASSLTGRPGGNTIYF.